The rows below give T cell receptor beta chains drawn from one sample of a study of T cell responses to AZD1222 COVID-19 vaccine. TCRdb keeps only in-frame clones here, not all; method: immunoSEQ multiplex PCR. This table holds 100,000 or so clones, about 89% found once. Here the sequenced sample was peripheral blood, taken on day 0 of AZD1222 vaccination. Receptors were obtained from an adult in good health. Each CDR3 is given with its conserved first and last residue. The order of the fields is CDR3 protein, CDR3 DNA, D gene, CDR3 length, J gene, clone size, V gene. The D gene is left open where the match is weak. Clone size is not always given. Where it is, it says once, few, many or a class for expanded clones.

CDR3aa: CASSIDRSLGRINQPQHF
CDR3nt: TGTGCCAGTAGTATAGATCGTTCGTTGGGGCGGATCAATCAGCCCCAGCATTTT
d_gene: .
len: 18
j_gene: TRBJ1-5
abundance: .
v_gene: TRBV19

CDR3aa: CASSQDAGPRETQYF
CDR3nt: TGCGCCAGCAGCCAAGATGCGGGGCCGCGAGAGACCCAGTACTTC
d_gene: .
len: 15
j_gene: TRBJ2-5
abundance: .
v_gene: TRBV4-3

CDR3aa: CASSYGTGSNSPLHF
CDR3nt: TGTGCCAGCTCATACGGGACAGGGAGTAATTCACCCCTCCACTTT
d_gene: TRBD1
len: 15
j_gene: TRBJ1-6
abundance: .
v_gene: TRBV18

CDR3aa: CSASRLVRDTEAFF
CDR3nt: TGCAGTGCTAGTCGTCTAGTCAGGGACACTGAAGCTTTCTTT
d_gene: .
len: 14
j_gene: TRBJ1-1
abundance: .
v_gene: TRBV20-1

CDR3aa: CASRRRWGETQYF
CDR3nt: TGTGCCAGCAGAAGGCGTTGGGGGGAGACCCAGTACTTC
d_gene: .
len: 13
j_gene: TRBJ2-5
abundance: once
v_gene: TRBV2

CDR3aa: CASSQGLAVSYEQYF
CDR3nt: TGTGCCAGCAGCCAGGGACTAGCGGTCTCCTACGAGCAGTACTTC
d_gene: TRBD2
len: 15
j_gene: TRBJ2-7
abundance: .
v_gene: TRBV4-2

CDR3aa: CASGLAGGPDTQYF
CDR3nt: TGTGCCAGCGGCCTAGCGGGGGGCCCAGATACGCAGTATTTT
d_gene: TRBD2
len: 14
j_gene: TRBJ2-3
abundance: .
v_gene: TRBV5-4

CDR3aa: CASSYAAGTGGGEQYF
CDR3nt: TGTGCCAGCAGTTACGCGGCCGGGACAGGGGGCGGCGAGCAGTACTTC
d_gene: TRBD1
len: 16
j_gene: TRBJ2-7
abundance: .
v_gene: TRBV6-5

CDR3aa: CASSVDRYNEQFF
CDR3nt: TGTGCCAGTAGTGTCGACAGGTACAATGAGCAGTTCTTC
d_gene: .
len: 13
j_gene: TRBJ2-1
abundance: .
v_gene: TRBV19

CDR3aa: CASSFVGDNTIYF
CDR3nt: TGTGCCAGCAGTTTTGTGGGGGATAACACCATATATTTT
d_gene: .
len: 13
j_gene: TRBJ1-3
abundance: .
v_gene: TRBV28

CDR3aa: CATSDLGGLRGYTF
CDR3nt: TGTGCCACCAGTGATTTAGGGGGGTTGAGGGGCTACACCTTC
d_gene: .
len: 14
j_gene: TRBJ1-2
abundance: .
v_gene: TRBV24-1

CDR3aa: CASRSSNTEAFF
CDR3nt: TGTGCCAGCAGGTCTTCGAACACTGAAGCTTTCTTT
d_gene: .
len: 12
j_gene: TRBJ1-1
abundance: .
v_gene: TRBV11-2

CDR3aa: CASTRSQGPLHF
CDR3nt: TGTGCCAGCACCAGGTCCCAAGGGCCCCTCCACTTT
d_gene: .
len: 12
j_gene: TRBJ1-6
abundance: .
v_gene: TRBV28

CDR3aa: CSTFPGPGNTEAFF
CDR3nt: TGCAGCACCTTTCCGGGACCAGGGAACACTGAAGCTTTCTTT
d_gene: .
len: 14
j_gene: TRBJ1-1
abundance: .
v_gene: TRBV29-1

CDR3aa: CASSSSRDRVPDTQYF
CDR3nt: TGTGCCAGCAGCTCATCCCGGGACAGGGTCCCCGATACGCAGTATTTT
d_gene: TRBD1
len: 16
j_gene: TRBJ2-3
abundance: .
v_gene: TRBV28

CDR3aa: CAWSGTSGGGTQYF
CDR3nt: TGTGCCTGGAGTGGGACTAGCGGGGGGGGTACGCAGTATTTT
d_gene: TRBD2
len: 14
j_gene: TRBJ2-3
abundance: .
v_gene: TRBV30

CDR3aa: CASSWTGVGTDTQYF
CDR3nt: TGTGCCAGCAGTTGGACAGGGGTAGGGACAGATACGCAGTATTTT
d_gene: TRBD1
len: 15
j_gene: TRBJ2-3
abundance: .
v_gene: TRBV6-2/TRBV6-3

CDR3aa: CASVGPEGYTF
CDR3nt: TGTGCCAGCGTGGGCCCTGAGGGCTACACCTTC
d_gene: .
len: 11
j_gene: TRBJ1-2
abundance: .
v_gene: TRBV6-5

CDR3aa: CASRKGQGALNYGYTF
CDR3nt: TGTGCCAGCAGAAAGGGACAGGGGGCTCTAAACTATGGCTACACCTTC
d_gene: TRBD1
len: 16
j_gene: TRBJ1-2
abundance: .
v_gene: TRBV27

CDR3aa: CASSLGTQGIITDTQYF
CDR3nt: TGTGCCAGCAGCCTTGGAACCCAGGGCATAATCACAGATACGCAGTATTTT
d_gene: .
len: 17
j_gene: TRBJ2-3
abundance: .
v_gene: TRBV5-8

CDR3aa: CASSGYLGRGSEKLFF
CDR3nt: TGTGCCAGCAGTGGGTATTTGGGCAGGGGATCTGAAAAACTGTTTTTT
d_gene: .
len: 16
j_gene: TRBJ1-4
abundance: .
v_gene: TRBV27

CDR3aa: CASSSLPQTGSMNTEAFF
CDR3nt: TGTGCCAGCAGTTCCCTTCCACAGACAGGGTCCATGAACACTGAAGCTTTCTTT
d_gene: TRBD1
len: 18
j_gene: TRBJ1-1
abundance: .
v_gene: TRBV28

CDR3aa: CSVDFGTLYGYTF
CDR3nt: TGCAGCGTTGACTTCGGGACTCTCTATGGCTACACCTTC
d_gene: .
len: 13
j_gene: TRBJ1-2
abundance: .
v_gene: TRBV29-1

CDR3aa: CASSHRGADTQYF
CDR3nt: TGTGCCAGCAGCCACCGGGGTGCAGATACGCAGTATTTT
d_gene: .
len: 13
j_gene: TRBJ2-3
abundance: .
v_gene: TRBV3-1/TRBV3-2

CDR3aa: CATRWDTNNYGYTF
CDR3nt: TGTGCCACCCGTTGGGACACCAACAACTATGGCTACACCTTC
d_gene: .
len: 14
j_gene: TRBJ1-2
abundance: .
v_gene: TRBV6-5

CDR3aa: CASRLQSGGNSPLHF
CDR3nt: TGTGCCAGCAGGCTCCAGAGTGGAGGTAATTCACCCCTCCACTTT
d_gene: .
len: 15
j_gene: TRBJ1-6
abundance: .
v_gene: TRBV27

CDR3aa: CASSMLISGNTIYF
CDR3nt: TGTGCCAGTAGTATGCTGATCTCTGGAAACACCATATATTTT
d_gene: .
len: 14
j_gene: TRBJ1-3
abundance: .
v_gene: TRBV19

CDR3aa: CASSLVGSNEQYF
CDR3nt: TGTGCCAGCAGCTTAGTGGGGTCCAACGAGCAGTACTTC
d_gene: .
len: 13
j_gene: TRBJ2-7
abundance: .
v_gene: TRBV13

CDR3aa: CASSRDYLFTDTQYF
CDR3nt: TGCGCCAGCTCCCGGGACTACCTATTCACAGATACGCAGTATTTT
d_gene: TRBD2
len: 15
j_gene: TRBJ2-3
abundance: few
v_gene: TRBV4-3

CDR3aa: CASSLGRGNTEAFF
CDR3nt: TGTGCCAGCAGTTTAGGACGGGGGAACACTGAAGCTTTCTTT
d_gene: .
len: 14
j_gene: TRBJ1-1
abundance: .
v_gene: TRBV28

CDR3aa: CASSREGAGLAGFNEQFF
CDR3nt: TGTGCCAGCAGCCGGGAAGGAGCGGGACTAGCGGGTTTCAATGAGCAGTTCTTC
d_gene: TRBD2
len: 18
j_gene: TRBJ2-1
abundance: .
v_gene: TRBV11-3

CDR3aa: CASSQDKVGSYEQYF
CDR3nt: TGCGCCAGCAGCCAAGATAAGGTTGGGTCTTACGAGCAGTACTTC
d_gene: .
len: 15
j_gene: TRBJ2-7
abundance: .
v_gene: TRBV4-3

CDR3aa: CASKEGLNAFSYNEQFF
CDR3nt: TGTGCCAGCAAGGAGGGACTGAACGCCTTCTCCTACAATGAGCAGTTCTTC
d_gene: .
len: 17
j_gene: TRBJ2-1
abundance: .
v_gene: TRBV10-3

CDR3aa: CASSQDRRGFTDTQYF
CDR3nt: TGTGCCAGCAGCCAAGATAGGAGGGGGTTCACAGATACGCAGTATTTT
d_gene: .
len: 16
j_gene: TRBJ2-3
abundance: once
v_gene: TRBV3-1/TRBV3-2

CDR3aa: CASSVHVQGSPGNTIYF
CDR3nt: TGTGCCAGCAGCGTACACGTCCAGGGGTCCCCTGGAAACACCATATATTTT
d_gene: .
len: 17
j_gene: TRBJ1-3
abundance: once
v_gene: TRBV9

CDR3aa: CASRRDRVSGNTIYF
CDR3nt: TGTGCCAGTCGCCGGGACAGGGTCTCTGGAAACACCATATATTTT
d_gene: TRBD1
len: 15
j_gene: TRBJ1-3
abundance: .
v_gene: TRBV6-5

CDR3aa: CASSWLAGGPADTQYF
CDR3nt: TGTGCCAGCAGCTGGCTAGCGGGGGGGCCGGCAGATACGCAGTATTTT
d_gene: TRBD2
len: 16
j_gene: TRBJ2-3
abundance: .
v_gene: TRBV11-2

CDR3aa: CASSLLASLLSYEQYF
CDR3nt: TGTGCCAGCAGCTTGTTAGCGTCACTACTCTCCTACGAGCAGTACTTC
d_gene: .
len: 16
j_gene: TRBJ2-7
abundance: .
v_gene: TRBV5-5

CDR3aa: CASSEPWDPISPLHF
CDR3nt: TGTGCCAGCAGTGAGCCTTGGGACCCTATCTCACCCCTCCACTTT
d_gene: .
len: 15
j_gene: TRBJ1-6
abundance: .
v_gene: TRBV6-1

CDR3aa: CASSPPGSFGTEAFF
CDR3nt: TGTGCCAGCAGCCCCCCTGGGTCCTTCGGCACTGAAGCTTTCTTT
d_gene: .
len: 15
j_gene: TRBJ1-1
abundance: .
v_gene: TRBV3-1/TRBV3-2

CDR3aa: CASSPGDLNSPLHF
CDR3nt: TGCGCCAGCAGCCCGGGGGACCTTAATTCACCCCTCCACTTT
d_gene: .
len: 14
j_gene: TRBJ1-6
abundance: .
v_gene: TRBV5-1